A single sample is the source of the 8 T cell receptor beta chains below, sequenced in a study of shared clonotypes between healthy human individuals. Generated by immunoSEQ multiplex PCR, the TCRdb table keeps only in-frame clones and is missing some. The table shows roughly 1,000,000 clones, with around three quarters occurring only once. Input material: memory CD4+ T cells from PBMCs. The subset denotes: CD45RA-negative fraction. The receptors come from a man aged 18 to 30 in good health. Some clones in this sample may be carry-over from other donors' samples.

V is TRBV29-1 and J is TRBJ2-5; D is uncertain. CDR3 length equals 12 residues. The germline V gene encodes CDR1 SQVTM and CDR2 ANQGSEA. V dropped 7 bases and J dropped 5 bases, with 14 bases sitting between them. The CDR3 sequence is CSATFGWETQYF. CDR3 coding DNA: TGCAGCGCCACCTTCGGATGGGAGACCCAGTACTTC.

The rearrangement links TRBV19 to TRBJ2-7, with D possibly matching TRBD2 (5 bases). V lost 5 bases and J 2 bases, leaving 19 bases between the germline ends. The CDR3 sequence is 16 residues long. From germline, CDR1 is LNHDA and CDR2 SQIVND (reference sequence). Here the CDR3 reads CASSDGGRSSTYEQYF. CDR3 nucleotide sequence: TGTGCCAGTAGTGATGGCGGGCGGAGCTCCACCTACGAGCAGTACTTC.

CDR3 residues: CASRRGLAGYNEQFF. CDR3 sequence (DNA): TGTGCCAGCAGGAGGGGACTAGCGGGATACAATGAGCAGTTCTTC. The chain combines TRBV7-3 with TRBJ2-1; 13 bases are shared with TRBD2. The length of the CDR3 is 15 residues. Trimming at V came to 6 bases and at J to 4 bases, leaving 3 bases not matched to a gene. The germline V gene encodes CDR1 SGHTA and CDR2 FQGTGA.

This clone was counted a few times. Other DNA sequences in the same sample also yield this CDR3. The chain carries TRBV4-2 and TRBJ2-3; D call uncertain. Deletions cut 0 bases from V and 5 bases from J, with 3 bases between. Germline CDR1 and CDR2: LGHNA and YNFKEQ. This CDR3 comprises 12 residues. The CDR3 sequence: CASSQERDTQYF. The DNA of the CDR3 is TGTGCCAGCAGCCAAGAGAGAGATACGCAGTATTTT.

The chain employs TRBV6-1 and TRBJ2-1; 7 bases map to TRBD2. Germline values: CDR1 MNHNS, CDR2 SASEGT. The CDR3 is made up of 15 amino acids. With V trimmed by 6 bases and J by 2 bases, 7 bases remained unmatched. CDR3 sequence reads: CASSLASGPYNEQFF. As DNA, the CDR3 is TGTGCCAGCAGCTTGGCTAGCGGACCCTACAATGAGCAGTTCTTC.

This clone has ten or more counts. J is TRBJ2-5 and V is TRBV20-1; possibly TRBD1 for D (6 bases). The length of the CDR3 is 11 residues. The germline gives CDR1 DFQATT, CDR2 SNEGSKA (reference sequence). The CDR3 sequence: CSGQLGETQYF. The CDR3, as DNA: TGCAGCGGACAGTTAGGAGAGACCCAGTACTTC.

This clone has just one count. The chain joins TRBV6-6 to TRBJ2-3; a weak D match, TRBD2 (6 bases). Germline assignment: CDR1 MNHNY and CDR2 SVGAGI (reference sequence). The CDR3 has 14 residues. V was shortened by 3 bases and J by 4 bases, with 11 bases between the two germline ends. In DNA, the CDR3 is TGTGCCAGCAGTTATCGGAGGGAGTCAGATACGCAGTATTTT. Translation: CASSYRRESDTQYF.

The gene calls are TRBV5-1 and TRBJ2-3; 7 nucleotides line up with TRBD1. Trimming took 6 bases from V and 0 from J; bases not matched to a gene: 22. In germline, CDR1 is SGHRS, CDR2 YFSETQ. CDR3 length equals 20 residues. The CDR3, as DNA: TGCGCCAGCACCTCGCTCCCGGGGACAGCTAATCCAGATAGCACAGATACGCAGTATTTT. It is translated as CASTSLPGTANPDSTDTQYF.